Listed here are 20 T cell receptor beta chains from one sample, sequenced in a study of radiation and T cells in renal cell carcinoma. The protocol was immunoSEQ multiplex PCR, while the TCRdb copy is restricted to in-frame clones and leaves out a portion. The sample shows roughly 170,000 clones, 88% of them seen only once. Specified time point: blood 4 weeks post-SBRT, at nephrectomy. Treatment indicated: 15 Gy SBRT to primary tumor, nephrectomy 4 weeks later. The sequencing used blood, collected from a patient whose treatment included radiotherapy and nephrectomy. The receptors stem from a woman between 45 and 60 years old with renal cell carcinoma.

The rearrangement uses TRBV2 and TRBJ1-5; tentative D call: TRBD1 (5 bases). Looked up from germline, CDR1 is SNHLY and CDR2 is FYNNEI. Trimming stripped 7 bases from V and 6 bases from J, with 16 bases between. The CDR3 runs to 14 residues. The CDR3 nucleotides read TGTGCCAGCATAGAACAGGCCACGTCTCAGCCCCAGCATTTT. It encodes CASIEQATSQPQHF.

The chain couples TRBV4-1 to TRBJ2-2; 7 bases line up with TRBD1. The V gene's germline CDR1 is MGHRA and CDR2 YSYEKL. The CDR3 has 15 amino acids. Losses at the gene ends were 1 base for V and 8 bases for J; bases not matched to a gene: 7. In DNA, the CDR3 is TGCGCCAGCAGCCAAGTGTTTGAGGGGGCGGGGGAGCTGTTTTTT. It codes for CASSQVFEGAGELFF.

CDR3 DNA sequence: TGTGCCAGCCTCCCTGAGGCTCTGTACACTGAAGCTTTCTTT. Its translation is CASLPEALYTEAFF. The chain employs TRBV6-6 and TRBJ1-1; D is unresolved. The CDR3 contains 14 residues. Germline CDR1 MNHNY, CDR2 SVGAGI (reference sequence). The V end lost 8 bases, the J end lost 3 bases, and 16 bases lay between the germline ends.

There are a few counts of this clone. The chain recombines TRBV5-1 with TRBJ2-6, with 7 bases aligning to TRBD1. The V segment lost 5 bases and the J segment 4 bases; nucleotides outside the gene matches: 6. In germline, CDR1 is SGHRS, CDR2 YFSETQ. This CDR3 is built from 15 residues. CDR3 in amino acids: CASSYRGSGANVLTF. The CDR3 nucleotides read TGCGCCAGCAGTTACAGGGGATCCGGGGCCAACGTCCTGACTTTC.

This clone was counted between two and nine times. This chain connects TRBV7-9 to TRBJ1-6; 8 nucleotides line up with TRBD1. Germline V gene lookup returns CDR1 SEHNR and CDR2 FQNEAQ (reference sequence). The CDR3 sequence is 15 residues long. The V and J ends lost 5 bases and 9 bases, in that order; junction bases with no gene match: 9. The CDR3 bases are TGTGCCAGCAGCCAGTCCGGGACAGGATCTTCACCCCTCCACTTT. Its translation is CASSQSGTGSSPLHF.

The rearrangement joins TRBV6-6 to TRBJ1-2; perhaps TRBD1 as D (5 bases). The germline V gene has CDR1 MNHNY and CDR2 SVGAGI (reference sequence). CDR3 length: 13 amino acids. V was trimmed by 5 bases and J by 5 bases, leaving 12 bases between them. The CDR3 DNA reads TGTGCCAGCAGTGTGGGGCCTAGTTATGGCTACACCTTC. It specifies CASSVGPSYGYTF.

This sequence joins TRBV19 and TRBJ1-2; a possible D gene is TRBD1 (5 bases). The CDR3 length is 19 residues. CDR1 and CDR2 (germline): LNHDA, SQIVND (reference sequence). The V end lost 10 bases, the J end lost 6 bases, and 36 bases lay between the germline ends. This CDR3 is CATYRSSGGYVSDRNGYTF. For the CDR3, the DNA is TGTGCCACCTACCGGTCGTCCGGGGGATATGTATCTGATCGGAATGGCTACACCTTC.

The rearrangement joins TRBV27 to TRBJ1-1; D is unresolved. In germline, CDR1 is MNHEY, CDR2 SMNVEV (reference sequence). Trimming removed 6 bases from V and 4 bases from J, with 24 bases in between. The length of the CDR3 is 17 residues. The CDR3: CASRTLLDRGPGTEAFF. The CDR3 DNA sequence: TGTGCCAGCAGAACACTACTAGACCGCGGCCCAGGCACTGAAGCTTTCTTT.

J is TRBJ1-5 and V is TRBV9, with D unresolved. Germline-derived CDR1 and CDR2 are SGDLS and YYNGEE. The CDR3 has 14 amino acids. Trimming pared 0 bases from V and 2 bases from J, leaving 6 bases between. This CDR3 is CASSVDMGNQPQHF. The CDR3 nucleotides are TGTGCCAGCAGCGTAGATATGGGCAATCAGCCCCAGCATTTT.

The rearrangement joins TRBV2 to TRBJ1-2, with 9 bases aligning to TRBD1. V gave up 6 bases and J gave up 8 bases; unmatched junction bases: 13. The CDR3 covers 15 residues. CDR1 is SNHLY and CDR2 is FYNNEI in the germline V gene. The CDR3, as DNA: TGTGCCAGCAGCACAAATACAGGGGGCGCAGGCGGCTACACCTTC. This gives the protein CASSTNTGGAGGYTF. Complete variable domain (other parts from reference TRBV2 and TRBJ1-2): EPEVTQTPSHQVTQMGQEVILRCVPISNHLYFYWYRQILGQKVEFLVSFYNNEISEKSEIFDDQFSVERPDGSNFTLKIRSTKLEDSAMYFCASSTNTGGAGGYTFGSGTRLTVV.

The CDR3 loop reads CASSQGTGANTDTQYF. The CDR3 DNA reads as TGCGCCAGCAGCCAAGGGACAGGGGCCAACACAGATACGCAGTATTTT. This chain links TRBV4-1 with TRBJ2-3, with TRBD1 matching over 9 bases. The length of the CDR3 is 16 residues. Trimming took 1 base from V and 2 from J; bases not matched to a gene: 4. Germline lookup yields CDR1 MGHRA and CDR2 YSYEKL.

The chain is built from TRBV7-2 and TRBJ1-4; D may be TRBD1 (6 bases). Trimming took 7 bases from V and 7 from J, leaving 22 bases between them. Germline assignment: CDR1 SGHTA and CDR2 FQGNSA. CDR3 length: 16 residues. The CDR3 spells CASKTGRTGMIEKLFF. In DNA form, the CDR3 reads TGTGCCAGCAAAACCGGCCGTACAGGGATGATTGAAAAACTGTTTTTT.

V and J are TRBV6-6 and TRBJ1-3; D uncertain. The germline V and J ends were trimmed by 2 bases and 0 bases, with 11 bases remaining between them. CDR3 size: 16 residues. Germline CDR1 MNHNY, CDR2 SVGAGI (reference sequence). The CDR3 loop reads CASSYPGEYSGNTIYF. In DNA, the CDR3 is TGTGCCAGCAGTTACCCCGGGGAGTACTCTGGAAACACCATATATTTT.

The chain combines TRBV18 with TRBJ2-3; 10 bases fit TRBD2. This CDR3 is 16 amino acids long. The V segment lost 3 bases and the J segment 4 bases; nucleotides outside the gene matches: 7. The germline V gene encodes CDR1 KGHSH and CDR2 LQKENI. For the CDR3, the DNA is TGTGCCAGCTCACCTAGCACTAGCGGGGTGGCAGATACGCAGTATTTT. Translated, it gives CASSPSTSGVADTQYF.

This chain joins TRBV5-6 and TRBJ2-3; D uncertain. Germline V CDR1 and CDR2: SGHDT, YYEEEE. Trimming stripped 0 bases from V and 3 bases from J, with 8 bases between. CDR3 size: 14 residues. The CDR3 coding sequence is TGTGCCAGCAGCTTGGAGGGCCGTACAGATACGCAGTATTTT. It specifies CASSLEGRTDTQYF.

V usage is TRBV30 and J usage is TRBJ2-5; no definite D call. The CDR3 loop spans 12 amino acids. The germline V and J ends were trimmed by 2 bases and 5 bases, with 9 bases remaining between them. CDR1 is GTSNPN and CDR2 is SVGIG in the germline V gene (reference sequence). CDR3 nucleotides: TGTGCCTGGAGTCTGTTTCGGGAGACCCAGTACTTC. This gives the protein CAWSLFRETQYF. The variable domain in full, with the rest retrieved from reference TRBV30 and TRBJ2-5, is SQTIHQWPATLVQPVGSPLSLECTVEGTSNPNLYWYRQAAGRGLQLLFYSVGIGQISSEVPQNLSASRPQDRQFILSSKKLLLSDSGFYLCAWSLFRETQYFGPGTRLLVL.

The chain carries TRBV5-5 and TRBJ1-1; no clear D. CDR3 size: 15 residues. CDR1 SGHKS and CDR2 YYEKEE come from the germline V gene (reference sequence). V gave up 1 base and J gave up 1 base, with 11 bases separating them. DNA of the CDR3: TGTGCCAGCAGCTTGAATGGGCAGCCGAACACTGAAGCTTTCTTT. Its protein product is CASSLNGQPNTEAFF.

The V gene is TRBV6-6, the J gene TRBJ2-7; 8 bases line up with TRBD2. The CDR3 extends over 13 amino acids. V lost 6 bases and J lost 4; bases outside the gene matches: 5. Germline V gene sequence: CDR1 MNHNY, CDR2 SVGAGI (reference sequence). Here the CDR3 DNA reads TGTGCCAGCAGCCCACCGGGAGGGTACGAGCAGTACTTC. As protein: CASSPPGGYEQYF.

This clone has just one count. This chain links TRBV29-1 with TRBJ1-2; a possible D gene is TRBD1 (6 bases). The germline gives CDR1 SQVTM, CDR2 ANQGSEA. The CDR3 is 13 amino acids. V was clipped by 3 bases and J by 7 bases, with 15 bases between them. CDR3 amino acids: CSVDGTGTGGYTF. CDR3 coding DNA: TGCAGCGTTGATGGAACAGGGACGGGTGGCTACACCTTC.

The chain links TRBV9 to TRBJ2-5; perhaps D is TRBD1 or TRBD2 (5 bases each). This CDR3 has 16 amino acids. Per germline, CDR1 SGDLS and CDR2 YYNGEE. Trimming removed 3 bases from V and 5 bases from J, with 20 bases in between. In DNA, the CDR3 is TGTGCCAGCAGCGCTCGCTCCCAGGGACGAGGGGAGACCCAGTACTTC. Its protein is CASSARSQGRGETQYF.